The 24 T cell receptor beta chains below all came from one sample that was sequenced in a study of blood T cell repertoires in COVID-19. Some clones are missing from TCRdb's copy, which holds only in-frame ones; the method was immunoSEQ multiplex PCR. In the table there are fewer than 200,000 clones, approximately 82% of which are singletons. Sequenced: peripheral blood. These TCRs come from an older woman who had recovered from COVID-19.

This clone occurred once. The V gene is TRBV12-3 or TRBV12-4, the J gene TRBJ1-2; D is uncertain. The CDR3 loop spans 13 amino acids. Trimming stripped 3 bases from V and 4 bases from J, with 9 bases between. Here the CDR3 DNA reads TGTGCCAGCAGTTTCAGTCTCGCCTATGGCTACACCTTC. It codes for CASSFSLAYGYTF.

The rearrangement uses TRBV21-1 and TRBJ2-1; TRBD2, the D gene given by the table, was not confirmed from the DNA. TRBV21-1 is a pseudogene locus. The CDR3 runs 16 residues. The CDR3 here is CASRPGRTSGYNEQFF. CDR3 DNA sequence: TGTGCCAGCAGGCCAGGGAGGACTAGCGGCTACAATGAGCAGTTCTTC.

The chain is built from TRBV7-2 and TRBJ2-3, with 13 bases lining up with TRBD2. Trimming at V came to 5 bases and at J to 5 bases, leaving 7 bases not matched to a gene. CDR1 SGHTA and CDR2 FQGNSA come from the germline V gene. The CDR3 contains 16 residues. CDR3 DNA: TGTGCCAGCAGCCCAGAGACTAGCGGGGGGAGAGATACGCAGTATTTT. Translated, it gives CASSPETSGGRDTQYF.

This chain links TRBV6-5 with TRBJ1-1, with 7 bases fitting TRBD1. Germline assignment: CDR1 MNHEY and CDR2 SVGAGI. The J segment lost 4 bases and the V segment lost 5 bases, leaving 1 base of the junction unmatched. CDR3 length equals 12 residues. CDR3 sequence: CASSTGVTEAFF. Here the CDR3 DNA reads TGTGCCAGCAGTACAGGGGTCACTGAAGCTTTCTTT.

This sequence joins TRBV5-4 and TRBJ1-2, with TRBD1 identical over 8 bases. There are 14 residues in the CDR3. The germline gives CDR1 SGHNT, CDR2 YYREEE (reference sequence). J was trimmed by 4 bases and V by 4 bases; bases with no gene match: 6. This CDR3 is CASSTSGQGYGYTF. The CDR3 nucleotides read TGTGCCAGCAGCACCTCAGGACAGGGCTATGGCTACACCTTC.

V gene TRBV3-1 (or the pseudogene TRBV3-2) combines with J gene TRBJ2-1; 8 nucleotides match TRBD2. Germline V CDR1 and CDR2: LGHDT, YNNKEL (reference sequence). The CDR3 is made up of 16 amino acids. The ends lost 2 bases at V and 3 bases at J; junction bases unmatched: 6. The CDR3 nucleotides are TGTGCCAGCAGCCAAATGGCGGGGGGCTTCTACAATGAGCAGTTCTTC. Protein product: CASSQMAGGFYNEQFF.

The rearrangement links TRBV5-4 to TRBJ1-1; D is possibly TRBD1 (5 bases). The CDR3 has 15 residues. Trimming took off 0 bases at V and 0 bases at J, with 9 bases between the two ends. In germline, CDR1 is SGHNT, CDR2 YYREEE (reference sequence). The CDR3 reads CASSLETAMNTEAFF. The CDR3 nucleotides are TGTGCCAGCAGCTTGGAGACAGCCATGAACACTGAAGCTTTCTTT.

The chain joins TRBV6-5 to TRBJ1-3; D might be TRBD1 (6 bases). The CDR3 totals 14 residues. Trimming cost V 7 bases and J 8 bases, with 18 bases left between them. Germline lookup yields CDR1 MNHEY and CDR2 SVGAGI. CDR3: CASKQLQGPDTIYF. The CDR3 bases are TGTGCCAGCAAACAACTACAGGGTCCGGACACCATATATTTT.

A single count supports this clone. The chain employs TRBV29-1 and TRBJ2-5; D might be TRBD2 (5 bases). V was pared by 8 bases and J by 5 bases, with 12 bases between. Germline values: CDR1 SQVTM, CDR2 ANQGSEA. The CDR3 has 11 residues. The CDR3 DNA is TGCAGCCCCGAGCAGCGGGAGACCCAGTACTTC. As protein: CSPEQRETQYF.

The V gene is TRBV7-2, the J gene TRBJ2-3; possible D gene TRBD2, 6 bases. The CDR3 is 14 amino acids. Trimming took off 5 bases at V and 9 bases at J, with 18 bases between the two ends. Germline-derived CDR1 and CDR2 are SGHTA and FQGNSA. As DNA, the CDR3 is TGTGCCAGCAGCCCCTGGAGGGCGGAGGGAACGCAGTATTTT. Translated, it gives CASSPWRAEGTQYF.

V usage is TRBV7-3 and J usage is TRBJ1-1; D uncertain. Germline CDR1 and CDR2: SGHTA and FQGTGA. This CDR3 region has 14 residues. V lost 5 bases and J lost 5, with 15 bases in between. As DNA, the CDR3 is TGTGCCAGCAGCCCCGGACTACTGGGGACTGAAGCTTTCTTT. Protein sequence: CASSPGLLGTEAFF.

In this sample, this clone turned up once. V and J are TRBV20-1 and TRBJ2-1; 8 bases are a match to TRBD2. Trimming at V came to 3 bases and at J to 9 bases, leaving 7 bases not matched to a gene. Looked up from germline, CDR1 is DFQATT and CDR2 is SNEGSKA (reference sequence). CDR3 length: 13 amino acids. The DNA of the CDR3 is TGCAGTGCTAGTCGGGAGGGCGTGGGTGAGCAGTTCTTC. It yields the protein CSASREGVGEQFF.

This clone was seen a few times. The CDR3 DNA reads as TGTGCCACCACCCTCCAACGAGGACAGTACAATCAGCCCCAGCATTTT. It encodes CATTLQRGQYNQPQHF. This sequence joins TRBV24-1 and TRBJ1-5; tentatively, D is TRBD1 (6 bases). There are 16 residues in the CDR3. Trimming pared 8 bases from V and 3 bases from J, leaving 19 bases between. Looked up from germline, CDR1 is KGHDR and CDR2 is SFDVKD.

This sequence joins TRBV25-1 and TRBJ1-1, with 9 positions matching TRBD1. The CDR3 consists of 12 residues. The V and J ends lost 4 bases and 11 bases, in that order; junction bases with no gene match: 5. CDR1 and CDR2 (germline): MGHDK, SYGVNS. CDR3 protein: CASSGGTGSAFF. The CDR3 DNA follows: TGTGCCAGCAGTGGGGGGACAGGGTCCGCTTTCTTT.

The rearrangement uses TRBV7-2 and TRBJ2-5; 13 nucleotides agree with TRBD2. Per the germline V gene, CDR1 is SGHTA and CDR2 is FQGNSA. V lost 3 bases and J lost 5; bases outside the gene matches: 12. The CDR3 has 18 amino acids. CDR3 residues: CASSLAKTTSGRAETQYF. The CDR3 DNA reads TGTGCCAGCAGCTTGGCCAAAACAACTAGCGGGAGGGCGGAGACCCAGTACTTC.

The CDR3 DNA follows: TGCGCCAGCAGCCAAGATCTATATGGCTACACCTTC. This translates into CASSQDLYGYTF. The V gene is TRBV4-3, the J gene TRBJ1-2; D gene unclear. Germline CDR1 and CDR2: LGHNA and YSLEER. The CDR3 sequence is 12 residues long. V lost 0 bases and J 5 bases, leaving 4 bases between the germline ends.

The chain has TRBV12-3 or TRBV12-4 and TRBJ1-1; unclear D gene. V lost 2 bases and J 3 bases, leaving 7 bases between the germline ends. The CDR3 has 13 residues. This chain's CDR3 is CASSLTRDTEAFF. The CDR3 DNA sequence: TGTGCCAGCAGTTTAACCCGGGACACTGAAGCTTTCTTT.

The chain joins TRBV29-1 to TRBJ1-2; maybe TRBD1 (5 bases). Germline V gene data show CDR1 as SQVTM and CDR2 as ANQGSEA. The CDR3 contains 13 residues. Trimming shortened V by 4 bases and J by 3 bases, and 12 bases separated the two germline ends. CDR3 amino acids: CSVGEGSDYGYTF. The CDR3 DNA follows: TGCAGCGTTGGGGAGGGGTCCGACTATGGCTACACCTTC.

This clone has only a few counts. This chain links TRBV29-1 with TRBJ1-2, with 11 bases matching TRBD1. This CDR3 region has 16 residues. V gave up 6 bases and J gave up 3 bases; unmatched junction bases: 12. CDR1 is SQVTM, CDR2 ANQGSEA, per germline. CDR3 sequence: CSVPGGQGERDYGYTF. The CDR3 bases are TGCAGCGTGCCGGGGGGACAGGGGGAGAGGGACTATGGCTACACCTTC.

This clone showed up just a few times. The rearrangement joins TRBV29-1 to TRBJ1-2; D is perhaps TRBD1 (6 bases). V gave up 7 bases and J gave up 5 bases, with 20 bases separating them. From germline, CDR1 is SQVTM and CDR2 ANQGSEA. This CDR3 is 14 amino acids long. The CDR3 bases are TGCAGCGCGCGAGGGCCAGGGGTCGGGTATGGCTACACCTTC. Its protein is CSARGPGVGYGYTF.

The sample holds one count of this clone. Other nucleotide sequences in the sample specify the same CDR3. V usage is TRBV11-2 and J usage is TRBJ2-7, with unresolved D. The CDR3 totals 14 residues. Trimming removed 1 base at V and 2 bases at J, with 9 bases between. In germline, CDR1 is SGHAT, CDR2 FQNNGV. For the CDR3, the DNA is TGTGCCAGCAGCTTAGGGCGCGGAGCCTACGAGCAGTACTTC. Amino acid sequence: CASSLGRGAYEQYF.

The J gene is TRBJ1-1, the V gene TRBV28, with D unresolved. The CDR3 extends over 13 amino acids. Germline loops: CDR1 MDHEN, CDR2 SYDVKM. Trimming stripped 6 bases from V and 7 bases from J, with 15 bases between. CDR3 sequence reads: CASSLPEGDEAFF. DNA of the CDR3: TGTGCCAGCAGCTTGCCCGAGGGAGATGAAGCTTTCTTT.

The chain carries TRBV6-5 and TRBJ1-4, with 8 bases fitting TRBD1. This CDR3 comprises 14 residues. V shed 6 bases, J shed 3 bases, and the junction held 3 bases outside the gene matches. Germline V lookup: CDR1 MNHEY, CDR2 SVGAGI. CDR3 protein: CASSRGQANEKLFF. The DNA for the CDR3 is TGTGCCAGCAGCCGGGGACAGGCTAATGAAAAACTGTTTTTT.

Only one count was recorded for this clone. This CDR3 is CASSNLPRGRGYEQYF. The CDR3 DNA is TGTGCCAGCAGCAACCTCCCCAGGGGCCGGGGTTACGAGCAGTACTTC. This chain connects TRBV7-2 to TRBJ2-7, with TRBD1 as a possible D gene (6 bases). Trimming removed 5 bases at V and 4 bases at J, with 21 bases between. This CDR3 has 16 residues. Germline lookup yields CDR1 SGHTA and CDR2 FQGNSA.